This T cell receptor (beta chain) was profiled in a study of T cell responses to AZD1222 COVID-19 vaccine. Study conclusions and caveats: Two AZD1222 administrations were followed by greater Spike-specific TCR breadth and depth.

Concerning this clone: As yet, its antigen is unknown.

Assay used: immunoSEQ multiplex PCR; TCRdb lists only in-frame clones, some missing. The sample has fewer than 200,000 clones, around nine tenths seen once. The receptor's source is an adult who received the MenACWY meningococcal vaccine as a control. Sequencing was performed on peripheral blood, taken 28 days after the second dose of the MenACWY control vaccine.

The chain's CDR3 is CASSLGPGQMNTEAFF. CDR3 bases: TGTGCCAGCAGCCTGGGGCCGGGACAGATGAACACTGAAGCTTTCTTT. The chain has TRBV3-1 (or the pseudogene TRBV3-2) and TRBJ1-1; 7 bases are shared with TRBD1. The CDR3 runs to 16 residues. Germline values: CDR1 LGHDT, CDR2 YNNKEL (reference sequence). V was pared by 4 bases and J by 0 bases, with 8 bases of the junction left unmatched.